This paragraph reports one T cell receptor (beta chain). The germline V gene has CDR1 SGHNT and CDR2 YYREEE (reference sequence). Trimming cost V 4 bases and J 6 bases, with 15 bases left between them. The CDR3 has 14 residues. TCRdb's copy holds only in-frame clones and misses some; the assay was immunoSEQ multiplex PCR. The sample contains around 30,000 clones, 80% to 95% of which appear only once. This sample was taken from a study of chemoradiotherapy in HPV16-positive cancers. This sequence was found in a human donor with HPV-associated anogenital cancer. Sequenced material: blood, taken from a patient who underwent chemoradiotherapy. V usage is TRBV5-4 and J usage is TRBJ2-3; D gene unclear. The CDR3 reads CASSQLFTADTQYF. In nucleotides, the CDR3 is TGTGCCAGCAGCCAACTTTTCACCGCCGATACGCAGTATTTT.